The 13 T cell receptor beta chains presented below share a single source sample, sequenced in a study of shared T cell receptors in the human thymus. Sequencing was performed with immunoSEQ multiplex PCR; in TCRdb, only in-frame clones are kept and a portion is missing. Here the sample spans almost 550,000 clones, 75% to 85% being singletons. The data also belong to a second study, concerning human thymus T cells.

Sequencing input: thymocytes. The receptors come from a boy less than two years old with a congenital heart defect.

This chain connects TRBV10-3 to TRBJ2-1; TRBD2 matches 15 bases. CDR3 length: 18 amino acids. Looked up from germline, CDR1 is ENHRY and CDR2 is SYGVKD. The J segment lost 7 bases and the V segment lost 7 bases, leaving 14 bases of the junction unmatched. The CDR3 region is CAITPSGTSGRPDNEQFF. In DNA form, the CDR3 reads TGTGCCATCACCCCCTCCGGGACTAGCGGGAGGCCTGATAATGAGCAGTTCTTC.

J is TRBJ1-2 and V is TRBV11-2, with no clear D. Germline V gene sequence: CDR1 SGHAT, CDR2 FQNNGV. CDR3 size: 13 residues. The V end was cut by 5 bases, the J end by 6 bases, with 13 bases between. The DNA for the CDR3 is TGTGCCAGCAGCGTCGGGAGGTTGGATGGCTACACCTTC. It is translated as CASSVGRLDGYTF.

The chain joins TRBV18 to TRBJ2-7; TRBD2 agrees at 10 bases. The V segment lost 3 bases and the J segment 7 bases; nucleotides outside the gene matches: 9. The germline CDR1 and CDR2 sequences are KGHSH and LQKENI. The CDR3 contains 15 residues. The CDR3: CASSPGLAYSSEQYF. As DNA, the CDR3 is TGTGCCAGCTCACCGGGACTAGCGTACTCTAGTGAGCAGTACTTC.

The gene calls are TRBV30 and TRBJ2-5; TRBD1 is a possible D gene (6 bases). This CDR3 has 12 residues. Germline V gene data show CDR1 as GTSNPN and CDR2 as SVGIG (reference sequence). Deletions cut 5 bases from V and 1 base from J, with 8 bases between. CDR3 nucleotide sequence: TGTGCCTGGGGACAGAGCCAAGAGACCCAGTACTTC. Protein product: CAWGQSQETQYF.

This sequence joins TRBV25-1 and TRBJ2-7; TRBD1 matches 9 bases. The CDR3 totals 16 residues. In germline, CDR1 is MGHDK, CDR2 SYGVNS. V lost 3 bases and J lost 2; bases outside the gene matches: 8. The CDR3 is CASSDLTGQGPYEQYF. As DNA, the CDR3 is TGTGCCAGCAGTGACCTAACGGGACAGGGACCCTACGAGCAGTACTTC.

The chain carries TRBV11-2 and TRBJ2-1; 7 bases align to TRBD2. With V trimmed by 1 base and J by 9 bases, 3 bases remained unmatched. The CDR3 is 13 amino acids. Germline V CDR1 and CDR2: SGHAT, FQNNGV. CDR3 sequence: CASSLGWGGEQFF. CDR3 nucleotides: TGTGCCAGCAGCTTAGGGTGGGGGGGTGAGCAGTTCTTC.

This clone came up once. The rearrangement uses TRBV10-3 and TRBJ2-3; the D is unclear. Trimming took 0 bases from V and 5 from J, leaving 6 bases between them. The CDR3 is 13 residues long. Per germline, CDR1 ENHRY and CDR2 SYGVKD. The CDR3 DNA is TGTGCCATCAGTGAGTCCGGTAGAGATACGCAGTATTTT. Amino acids: CAISESGRDTQYF.

The chain has TRBV9 and TRBJ2-1, with a possible D match to TRBD1 (6 bases). Germline values: CDR1 SGDLS, CDR2 YYNGEE. This CDR3 has 11 amino acids. V was cut by 4 bases and J by 7 bases, with 6 bases left in between. CDR3 in amino acids: CASSRGNEQFF. CDR3 bases: TGTGCCAGCAGCAGGGGGAATGAGCAGTTCTTC.

The V call is TRBV4-3, the J call TRBJ2-2, with no clear D. Germline V gene data show CDR1 as LGHNA and CDR2 as YSLEER. Trimming stripped 0 bases from V and 1 base from J, with 12 bases between. CDR3 length equals 17 residues. The CDR3 sequence: CASSQDSATKNTGELFF. The CDR3 DNA is TGCGCCAGCAGCCAAGATTCGGCGACAAAGAACACCGGGGAGCTGTTTTTT.

V usage is TRBV28 and J usage is TRBJ1-1, with 7 bases identical to TRBD1. Looked up from germline, CDR1 is MDHEN and CDR2 is SYDVKM. V lost 8 bases to trimming and J lost 1 base; unmatched junction nucleotides: 7. CDR3 length: 14 residues. The CDR3 is CASYGTDTNTEAFF. The CDR3 DNA reads TGTGCCAGCTACGGGACAGATACGAACACTGAAGCTTTCTTT.

The gene calls are TRBV4-3 and TRBJ1-2; no reliable D call. CDR3 length equals 19 residues. Germline loops: CDR1 LGHNA, CDR2 YSLEER. The V and J ends lost 6 bases and 8 bases respectively, with 34 bases between them. CDR3 sequence: CASSRANPPTSPFYGGYTF. The CDR3 region has the DNA TGCGCCAGCAGTCGAGCGAACCCCCCTACCTCTCCTTTCTATGGGGGCTACACCTTC.

This clone appeared a single time. The rearrangement uses TRBV28 and TRBJ2-5; 12 bases align to TRBD2. After removal of 5 bases from V and 5 bases from J, the junction contained 6 bases not matched to a gene. The CDR3 sequence is 15 residues long. Germline V gives CDR1 MDHEN, CDR2 SYDVKM. CDR3 DNA: TGTGCCAGCAGTCGACTAGCGGGAGTTGGTGAGACCCAGTACTTC. It yields the protein CASSRLAGVGETQYF.

The J gene is TRBJ2-3, the V gene TRBV27; possibly TRBD1 for D (5 bases). Between the trimmed V and J ends, which lost 5 bases and 2 bases, there was a span of 8 bases. This CDR3 spans 13 amino acids. Germline V gene data show CDR1 as MNHEY and CDR2 as SMNVEV (reference sequence). CDR3 residues: CASSLRATDTQYF. The CDR3, as DNA: TGTGCCAGCAGTCTCAGGGCCACAGATACGCAGTATTTT.